This T cell receptor beta chain was retrieved from a study of graft-versus-host responses after intestinal transplantation (dated by TCRdb to the early 2020s). Background on the whole study: The transplants that recipients received were multivisceral, liver-intestinal, or isolated intestinal. Every recipient was given anti-thymocyte globulin induction, then maintenance tacrolimus and steroids for two to three years. Graft-versus-host and host-versus-graft alloreactive T cell clones were tracked in the graft, circulation and bone marrow after intestinal transplantation using bulk TCR-beta CDR3 sequencing. To identify alloreactive clones, pre-transplant mixed lymphocyte reaction products were sequenced and then compared with unstimulated pre-transplant donor and recipient T cells. The cohort enrolled about two dozen intestinal transplant recipients including one retransplant, and 3 patients lacking pretransplant specimens were excluded. Donor T cell macrochimerism was defined as a peak of at least 4% donor T cells among recipient peripheral blood mononuclear cells. Instead of going to the commercial service, samples from a few later patients were sequenced in-house on an Illumina MiSeq and processed with MiXCR.

V was cut back by 7 bases and J by 6 bases, leaving a gap of 18 bases between them. The germline V gene encodes CDR1 SNHLY and CDR2 FYNNEI. The CDR3, cysteine through phenylalanine, is 14 amino acids long. Only CDR3 DNA remains: 42 bases, in frame from the first base. This specimen's time point label, per the study, means: cells obtained before transplantation from donor or recipient. CD3+CD4+ and CD3+CD8+ populations were FACS-sorted from unstimulated pre-transplant donor and recipient cells taken from spleen or lymph nodes. In the case of this clone: Its antigen is currently not known. No quality values exist for individual bases; no much larger clone is one base distant.

The library was produced with the immunoSEQ multiplex PCR assay. For most patients, genomic DNA was isolated with the Qiagen DNeasy Blood and Tissue Kit and shipped frozen to Adaptive Biotechnologies for TCR sequencing. For most patients, genomic DNA was subjected to high-throughput TCR-beta CDR3 sequencing by Adaptive Biotechnologies. As for the original processing: Adaptive's ImmunoSEQ software supplied the TCR sequencing data for 18 patients, while MiXCR and VDJtools were used to process three other patients. CD4 versus CD8 sorting errors were corrected by removing sequences found in both subsets at a frequency ratio below 5:1. CDR3 nucleotide sequences shared between donor and recipient were removed because the origin of such sequences could not be assigned. To be classed as alloreactive, a clone needed at least 2-fold expansion over unstimulated cells and a minimum CFSE-low frequency of 0.002% (template counts) or 0.001% (read counts). Mappable clones were those detected in sequenced pre-transplant spleen, lymph node, or MLR CFSE-low populations of the donor or recipient. Cumulative frequency of alloreactive clones was calculated as a percentage of all sequences weighted by copy number. Imported from immuneACCESS, the table was reduced by TCRdb to in-frame sequences with V and J called. These copies leave out some clones; in studies compared against another copy, an unresolved V gene accounts for under half, and the cause of the remainder is not known. That table furnishes V, J and clone size, whereas the DNA furnished D and trimming. The sample includes 80,000 to 100,000 clones, with 92% observed a single time. Jointly, the top ten make up approximately 0.18% of the sample.

Points the paper makes about the study in general: Peak levels of circulating GvH clones were associated with declines in HvG clones early after transplant. GvH clones were found in recipient bone marrow, and some of the GvH clones appeared earlier in ileal mucosa or blood, which is consistent with an intestinal mucosal origin. High GvH to HvG T cell clonal ratios were observed in the allografts of patients with donor T cell macrochimerism. The conclusions were limited by the relatively low number and heterogeneity of the intestinal transplant patients.

In this chain, TRBV2 is recombined with TRBJ1-2; the D gene cannot be named for sure. This TCR came from a human donor who received an intestinal transplant. Sequencing was performed on unstimulated CD4+ T cells sorted from spleen or lymph node cells, taken before intestinal transplant. The nucleotides are TGTGCCAGCACGCGATCAGAGGCACCTGATGGCTACACCTTC. Its protein reads: CASTRSEAPDGYTF.